The rows below give T cell receptor beta chains drawn from one sample of a study of blood T cell repertoires in COVID-19. Sequencing was performed with immunoSEQ multiplex PCR; in TCRdb, only in-frame clones are kept and a portion is missing. The sample lists about 100,000 clones; roughly four fifths were seen once. Sequencing was performed on peripheral blood. The receptors were sampled from a man aged 80 or over with COVID-19, enrolled during active disease. CDR3s include the opening cysteine and the closing phenylalanine or tryptophan. The D gene is left open where the match is weak. For some rows the clone size is stated as once, few or many, or as a class when expanded; others skip it.

>few|NA|TRBV19|TRBJ1-1
TGTGCCAGTAGTATCCAGGGATCCACTGAAGCTTTCTTT
CASSIQGSTEAFF
>NA|NA|TRBV15|TRBJ2-6
TGTGCCACCAGCATAATCTCTGGGGCCAACGTCCTGACTTTC
CATSIISGANVLTF
>once|TRBD1|TRBV4-2|TRBJ1-1
TGTGCCAGCAGCCAGGGGACAGTGAACACTGAAGCTTTCTTT
CASSQGTVNTEAFF
>NA|NA|TRBV19|TRBJ1-2
TGTGCCACAACAGGCCGCCAGGACAGTCGATATTATGGCTACACCTTC
CATTGRQDSRYYGYTF
>NA|NA|TRBV28|TRBJ2-5
TGTGCCAGCAGTTTATGGCTAGCCCAAGAGACCCAGTACTTC
CASSLWLAQETQYF
>NA|TRBD1|TRBV9|TRBJ1-3
TGTGCCAGCAGCGGTACGACAGGGCACGGAAACACCATATATTTT
CASSGTTGHGNTIYF
>NA|TRBD1|TRBV30|TRBJ2-2
TGTGCCTGGAGTGTAGGGACAGCCTACACCGGGGAGCTGTTTTTT
CAWSVGTAYTGELFF
>few|NA|TRBV6-5|TRBJ2-5
TGTGCCAGCAGTTCTCCGGCCAAGGCAGAGGGAGAGACCCAGTACTTC
CASSSPAKAEGETQYF
>NA|NA|TRBV4-2|TRBJ1-2
TGTGCCAGCAGCCAAGATCTTGCCGGGACACTGAACTATGGCTACACCTTC
CASSQDLAGTLNYGYTF
>NA|NA|TRBV4-1|TRBJ2-6
TGCGCCAGCAGCCAAGAATTTCCATCCGGGGCCAACGTCCTGACTTTC
CASSQEFPSGANVLTF
>NA|TRBD2|TRBV7-2|TRBJ2-3
TGTGCCAGCAGCTTAGGTAGCGGGGGGCCTCTGACGCAGTATTTT
CASSLGSGGPLTQYF
>few|NA|TRBV9|TRBJ2-1
TGTGCCAGCAGCGACAGGACAGAAAGCTCCTACAATGAGCAGTTCTTC
CASSDRTESSYNEQFF
>NA|NA|TRBV7-2|TRBJ1-3
TGTGCCAGCACCCTTCAAACAGGGACCAGAAACACCATATATTTT
CASTLQTGTRNTIYF
>NA|TRBD2|TRBV7-3|TRBJ2-7
TGTGCCAGCAGCCCTAGCGGGAGCGTATACGAGCAGTACTTC
CASSPSGSVYEQYF
>NA|TRBD1|TRBV30|TRBJ2-7
TGTGCCTGGAGTTCAGGACAGGGTCTGTACGAGCAGTACTTC
CAWSSGQGLYEQYF
>NA|TRBD2|TRBV5-6|TRBJ2-1
TGTGCCAGCAGCCGGACTAGCGGGTACAATGAGCAGTTCTTC
CASSRTSGYNEQFF
>once|NA|TRBV24-1|TRBJ2-3
TGTGCCACCCGACCCCGGGGGATTAGCACAGATACGCAGTATTTT
CATRPRGISTDTQYF
>NA|TRBD1|TRBV28|TRBJ1-6
TGTGCCAGCAGCAGACGACAGGGAAATTCACCCCTCCACTTT
CASSRRQGNSPLHF
>NA|TRBD2|TRBV10-1|TRBJ2-1
TGCGCCAGCAGCCGACTAGCGGGGGGGCCTTTGAATGAGCAGTTCTTC
CASSRLAGGPLNEQFF
>NA|NA|TRBV5-1|TRBJ2-3
TGCGCCAGCAGCTTGGTCGGGGGGCCCGTACGCACAGATACGCAGTATTTT
CASSLVGGPVRTDTQYF
>NA|NA|TRBV18|TRBJ2-7
TGTGCCAGCTCACCACAGGGGAGGTCCTACGAGCAGTACTTC
CASSPQGRSYEQYF
>NA|TRBD1|TRBV6-5|TRBJ2-7
TGTGCCAGCAGTCGACAGGGACCCTCCTACGAGCAGTACTTC
CASSRQGPSYEQYF
>NA|NA|TRBV19|TRBJ1-1
TGTGCCAGTAGTCCTAGTGGGCTTCGGGGAAACACTGAAGCTTTCTTT
CASSPSGLRGNTEAFF
>NA|TRBD1|TRBV4-1|TRBJ1-2
TGCGCCAGCAGTACAGGGGACAGGGACTATGGCTACACCTTC
CASSTGDRDYGYTF
>few|NA|TRBV5-1|TRBJ2-2
TGCGCCAGCAGCTTGGCAGGGTTCAATAACCTGAACACCGGGGAGCTGTTTTTT
CASSLAGFNNLNTGELFF
>NA|NA|TRBV29-1|TRBJ1-4
TGCAGCGCGTCCAGCGGGACTGATGCCAATAAGCTGTTTTTT
CSASSGTDANKLFF
>NA|TRBD2|TRBV4-2|TRBJ2-3
TGTGCCAGCAGCCAAAGGTTTAGGATCGTCGGGGGGGCCAGGGTTAGCACAGATACGCAGTATTTT
CASSQRFRIVGGARVSTDTQYF
>NA|NA|TRBV15|TRBJ1-6
TGTGCCACCAGCAGAGATCTGGAGAATTCACCCCTCCACTTT
CATSRDLENSPLHF
>NA|TRBD2|TRBV24-1|TRBJ2-1
TGTGCCACCAGTGATCCTGGACTAGCCGATCGCTCCTACAATGAGCAGTTCTTC
CATSDPGLADRSYNEQFF
>NA|NA|TRBV14|TRBJ1-1
TGTGCCAGCAACCTTGCCGGCGGGCGCACTGAAGCTTTCTTT
CASNLAGGRTEAFF
>NA|NA|TRBV4-3|TRBJ2-2
TGCGCCAGCAGTACCCGGACAGACAACACCGGGGAGCTGTTTTTT
CASSTRTDNTGELFF
>NA|TRBD2|TRBV7-2|TRBJ2-3
TGTGCCAGCAGCCTAGCGGGAGGGAACACAGATACGCAGTATTTT
CASSLAGGNTDTQYF
>NA|NA|TRBV3-1/TRBV3-2|TRBJ1-3
TGTGCCAGCAGCCACGATGAGACAGGCTCTGGAAACACCATATATTTT
CASSHDETGSGNTIYF
>NA|TRBD1|TRBV5-1|TRBJ1-2
TGCGCCAGCAGCTTAGGACAGGGGATTTCAAATGGCTACACCTTC
CASSLGQGISNGYTF
>NA|NA|TRBV2|TRBJ2-5
TGTGCCAGCAGTGAAGCATGGGGGCCCCAGTACTTC
CASSEAWGPQYF
>NA|TRBD1|TRBV5-1|TRBJ1-2
TGCGCCAGCAGCTCAGGACAGGGGTCCCGCTATGGCTACACCTTC
CASSSGQGSRYGYTF
>NA|NA|TRBV6-5|TRBJ1-2
TGTGCCAGCAGCGCCGGGACAACGAATGGCTACACCTTC
CASSAGTTNGYTF
>NA|TRBD1|TRBV7-2|TRBJ2-7
TGTGCCAGCAGCTTCGGGACAGCGCTCTCCTACGAGCAGTACTTC
CASSFGTALSYEQYF
>NA|TRBD2|TRBV18|TRBJ2-2
TGTGCCAGCTCACCACGACTAGCGGGGGATACCGGGGAGCTGTTTTTT
CASSPRLAGDTGELFF
>NA|TRBD1|TRBV5-4|TRBJ1-2
TGTGCCAGCAGCTTGGCCGGGACAGGGGGCTATGGCTACACCTTC
CASSLAGTGGYGYTF
>few|TRBD1|TRBV29-1|TRBJ2-7
TGCAGCGTACACACGGGACAGGGCTACGAGCAGTACTTC
CSVHTGQGYEQYF
>once|NA|TRBV19|TRBJ2-1
TGTGCCAGTAGTATAGCGGACAGCGCCTACAATGAGCAGTTCTTC
CASSIADSAYNEQFF
>NA|NA|TRBV6-2/TRBV6-3|TRBJ1-5
TGTGCCAGCAGTCAAGGGGGGGGACGGATCGGCGATCAGCCCCAGCATTTT
CASSQGGGRIGDQPQHF
>NA|NA|TRBV6-5|TRBJ2-3
TGTGCCAGCTTACAGGGCGACACAGATACGCAGTATTTT
CASLQGDTDTQYF
>once|TRBD2|TRBV3-1/TRBV3-2|TRBJ2-5
TGTGCCAGCAGCCAGACTAGCGGGCTCGGGACCCAGTACTTC
CASSQTSGLGTQYF
>once|TRBD2|TRBV7-8|TRBJ2-4
TGTGCCAGCAGCCCCTCGAGGACTAGCGGTCACATTCAGTACTTC
CASSPSRTSGHIQYF
>NA|TRBD1|TRBV9|TRBJ1-6
TGTGCCAGCAGCGTAGGCGGACAGGGGGCTTTTTCACCCCTCCACTTT
CASSVGGQGAFSPLHF
>NA|TRBD1|TRBV6-5|TRBJ1-5
TGTGCCAGCAGTCAGGGGGCTAGTCAGCCCCAGCATTTT
CASSQGASQPQHF
>NA|NA|TRBV7-3|TRBJ1-1
TGTGCCAGCAGCTTAAGCGGGGGCGCGAGTACTGAAGCTTTCTTT
CASSLSGGASTEAFF
>NA|NA|TRBV4-3|TRBJ2-2
TGCGCCAGCAGCCAAGAGGTGGGCGGAGGAGGCACCGGGGAGCTGTTTTTT
CASSQEVGGGGTGELFF
>NA|NA|TRBV3-1/TRBV3-2|TRBJ1-3
TGTGCCAGCAGCCAACACAGGGCTGGAAACACCATATATTTT
CASSQHRAGNTIYF
>few|NA|TRBV30|TRBJ2-7
TGTGCCTGGAGTACCGGGACTCTCTTCTACTTC
CAWSTGTLFYF
>NA|NA|TRBV5-1|TRBJ1-1
TGCGCCAGCAGCGACCAACGGGGAGGGAACACTGAAGCTTTCTTT
CASSDQRGGNTEAFF
>once|TRBD1|TRBV3-1/TRBV3-2|TRBJ2-7
TGTGCCAGCAGCCAGAGGGACAGGGCCTCCTACGAGCAGTACTTC
CASSQRDRASYEQYF
>NA|NA|TRBV7-2|TRBJ1-2
TGTGCCAGCAGCTTAGATCTGAAAGTGGCTGGCTACACCTTC
CASSLDLKVAGYTF